Each of the 24 T cell receptor beta chains below was sequenced from the same sample in a study of blood T cell repertoires in COVID-19. Clones were sequenced by immunoSEQ multiplex PCR, and TCRdb holds only the in-frame ones, with some missing. The data hold some 230,000 clones, with 85% to 90% observed a single time. Sample: PBMCs or T cells enriched from blood (not recorded which). These receptors originate from a woman aged 18-29 years in a cohort exposed to, infected with or recovered from COVID-19 (not recorded which).

This clone was found once. V gene TRBV6-6 combines with J gene TRBJ2-5; 7 bases fit TRBD1. The V and J ends lost 7 bases and 1 base, in that order; junction bases with no gene match: 9. Germline CDR1 and CDR2: MNHNY and SVGAGI (reference sequence). The CDR3 contains 15 residues. The CDR3 loop reads CASNPTGLFQETQYF. CDR3 nucleotide sequence: TGTGCCAGCAACCCGACAGGGTTATTCCAAGAGACCCAGTACTTC.

V and J are TRBV4-2 and TRBJ1-2, with TRBD1 identical over 9 bases. J was trimmed by 8 bases and V by 0 bases; bases with no gene match: 16. The CDR3 covers 18 residues. Germline V gene data show CDR1 as LGHNA and CDR2 as YNFKEQ. CDR3 nucleotide sequence: TGTGCCAGCAGCCAAGATCTTGGACAGGGGAGGGTTGGTGGAGGCTACACCTTC. Encoded protein: CASSQDLGQGRVGGGYTF.

The chain links TRBV9 to TRBJ2-3, with 9 bases identical to TRBD2. V shed 2 bases and J 0 bases; nucleotides not matched to a gene: 4. The CDR3 has 16 amino acids. The germline gives CDR1 SGDLS, CDR2 YYNGEE. This chain's CDR3 is CASSVTGTSSTDTQYF. CDR3 in DNA: TGTGCCAGCAGCGTTACCGGGACTAGCAGCACAGATACGCAGTATTTT.

J is TRBJ2-3 and V is TRBV3-1 (or the pseudogene TRBV3-2); 8 bases agree with TRBD1. The length of the CDR3 is 15 residues. Trimming at V came to 2 bases and at J to 3 bases, leaving 4 bases not matched to a gene. Per germline, CDR1 LGHDT and CDR2 YNNKEL (reference sequence). The CDR3 DNA sequence: TGTGCCAGCAGCCAAACCAGGGGGCCGACAGATACGCAGTATTTT. Residues: CASSQTRGPTDTQYF.

CDR3 residues: CASSHPQRSTDTQYF. The CDR3 DNA reads TGTGCCAGCAGTCACCCTCAGCGGAGCACAGATACGCAGTATTTT. This chain uses TRBV5-4 with TRBJ2-3; tentative D call: TRBD2 (5 bases). V lost 5 bases and J lost 0, with 13 bases in between. The CDR3 consists of 15 residues. Per the germline V gene, CDR1 is SGHNT and CDR2 is YYREEE (reference sequence).

The rearrangement joins TRBV15 to TRBJ1-6; possibly TRBD1 for D (5 bases). Germline V gene sequence: CDR1 LNHNV, CDR2 YYDKDF (reference sequence). The CDR3 length is 15 residues. Trimming pared 2 bases from V and 5 bases from J, leaving 10 bases between. CDR3 nucleotides: TGTGCCACCAGCAGACAGGGAGGGGATAATTCACCCCTCCACTTT. This encodes CATSRQGGDNSPLHF.

This clone was observed once. Other DNA sequences of this sample code for an identical CDR3. The chain has TRBV5-1 and TRBJ2-2; D not certain. The CDR3 covers 12 residues. Looked up from germline, CDR1 is SGHRS and CDR2 is YFSETQ. Trimming shortened V by 4 bases and J by 1 base, and 2 bases separated the two germline ends. This chain's CDR3 is CASSQNTGELFF. CDR3 DNA sequence: TGCGCCAGCAGCCAGAACACCGGGGAGCTGTTTTTT.

V gene TRBV29-1 combines with J gene TRBJ2-2; tentatively, D is TRBD1 (6 bases). The length of the CDR3 is 13 residues. Germline V gene sequence: CDR1 SQVTM, CDR2 ANQGSEA. V was trimmed by 6 bases and J by 2 bases, leaving 10 bases between them. The CDR3 sequence is CSVIRGNTGELFF. The CDR3 region has the DNA TGCAGCGTCATCAGGGGCAACACCGGGGAGCTGTTTTTT.

The chain joins TRBV29-1 to TRBJ1-1; 8 bases agree with TRBD1. The V gene's germline CDR1 is SQVTM and CDR2 ANQGSEA. This CDR3 has 12 amino acids. V trimming: 7 bases; J trimming: 3 bases; junction bases outside the gene matches: 4. The CDR3 DNA sequence: TGCAGCGCAGGACAGGGAGACACTGAAGCTTTCTTT. It specifies CSAGQGDTEAFF.

The V gene is TRBV11-1, the J gene TRBJ2-3, with 12 nucleotides matching TRBD2. This CDR3 has 15 residues. In germline, CDR1 is SGHAT, CDR2 FQDESV (reference sequence). V trimming: 1 base; J trimming: 7 bases; junction bases outside the gene matches: 3. CDR3 residues: CASSLGTSGVYTQYF. The CDR3 DNA follows: TGTGCCAGCAGCTTAGGGACTAGCGGGGTGTATACGCAGTATTTT.

This rearrangement joins TRBV14 to TRBJ1-2; D is uncertain. Germline CDR1 and CDR2: SGHDN and FVKESK. The CDR3 totals 11 residues. V lost 0 bases and J 8 bases, leaving 4 bases between the germline ends. CDR3 in DNA: TGTGCCAGCAGCCAAGATATGGGCTACACCTTC. Its translation: CASSQDMGYTF.

This chain uses TRBV25-1 with TRBJ2-2, with D perhaps matching TRBD2 (6 bases). Per the germline V gene, CDR1 is MGHDK and CDR2 is SYGVNS. The CDR3 loop spans 15 amino acids. V shed 5 bases and J shed 3 bases, with 13 bases lying between them. The chain's CDR3 is CASSTRDSYTGELFF. In DNA form, the CDR3 reads TGTGCCAGCAGTACCCGGGACTCATACACCGGGGAGCTGTTTTTT.

The chain couples TRBV3-1 (or the pseudogene TRBV3-2) to TRBJ1-3, with unresolved D. Per the germline V gene, CDR1 is LGHDT and CDR2 is YNNKEL (reference sequence). The CDR3 loop spans 13 amino acids. V was shortened by 2 bases and J by 4 bases, with 6 bases between the two germline ends. CDR3 amino acids: CASSQSRGNTIYF. CDR3 DNA: TGTGCCAGCAGCCAAAGTCGGGGAAACACCATATATTTT.

The chain joins TRBV19 to TRBJ1-1; TRBD1 agrees at 9 bases. Germline trimming cut 9 bases from V and 5 bases from J; bases unmatched to any gene: 7. The CDR3 loop spans 13 amino acids. The germline V gene encodes CDR1 LNHDA and CDR2 SQIVND (reference sequence). The CDR3 bases are TGTGCCAGCCGGGACAGGGATGTTACTGAAGCTTTCTTT. Its protein is CASRDRDVTEAFF. Full variable domain (remainder filled in from reference TRBV19 and TRBJ1-1): DGGITQSPKYLFRKEGQNVTLSCEQNLNHDAMYWYRQDPGQGLRLIYYSQIVNDFQKGDIAEGYSVSREKKESFPLTVTSAQKNPTAFYLCASRDRDVTEAFFGQGTRLTVV.

The chain joins TRBV12-3 or TRBV12-4 to TRBJ2-7, with D possibly TRBD2 on 6 matching bases. The CDR3 spans 12 residues. The V gene lost 7 bases and the J gene lost 4 bases, with 11 bases spanning the gap. CDR3: CASNLEGYEQYF. CDR3 in DNA: TGTGCCAGCAATCTGGAGGGTTACGAGCAGTACTTC.

The V gene is TRBV18, the J gene TRBJ1-2, with 9 nucleotides matching TRBD1. This CDR3 comprises 13 residues. Germline CDR1 KGHSH, CDR2 LQKENI. The V and J ends lost 6 bases and 8 bases, in that order; junction bases with no gene match: 7. The CDR3 DNA sequence: TGTGCCAGCTCCCCGGGACAGGGTAACGGCTACACCTTC. Its translation is CASSPGQGNGYTF.

The chain links TRBV27 to TRBJ1-2; TRBD1 is a possible D gene (6 bases). Germline V gene data show CDR1 as MNHEY and CDR2 as SMNVEV (reference sequence). Between the trimmed V and J ends, which lost 6 bases and 1 base, there was a span of 12 bases. CDR3 length: 14 residues. Here the CDR3 reads CASSRDTVNYGYTF. CDR3 DNA: TGTGCCAGCAGCCGGGACACCGTTAACTATGGCTACACCTTC.

This sequence joins TRBV12-5 and TRBJ1-6; a weak D match, TRBD1 (5 bases). The CDR3 runs to 13 residues. Germline lookup yields CDR1 LGHNT and CDR2 FRNRAP. Deletions cut 1 base from V and 9 bases from J, with 7 bases between. This CDR3 reads CASGLGGGSPLHF. The CDR3 DNA sequence: TGTGCTAGTGGTTTGGGGGGGGGTTCACCCCTCCACTTT. The complete variable domain, with remaining parts taken from reference TRBV12-5 and TRBJ1-6, reads DARVTQTPRHKVTEMGQEVTMRCQPILGHNTVFWYRQTMMQGLELLAYFRNRAPLDDSGMPKDRFSAEMPDATLATLKIQPSEPRDSAVYFCASGLGGGSPLHFGNGTRLTVT.

The rearrangement links TRBV7-6 to TRBJ2-1, with 9 bases matching TRBD1. Looked up from germline, CDR1 is SGHVS and CDR2 is FNYEAQ. CDR3 length: 16 amino acids. V shed 0 bases, J shed 6 bases, and the junction held 6 bases outside the gene matches. CDR3 protein: CASSLASGQGFNEQFF. The CDR3 DNA sequence: TGTGCCAGCAGCTTAGCTAGCGGACAGGGGTTCAATGAGCAGTTCTTC.

V is TRBV3-1 (or the pseudogene TRBV3-2) and J is TRBJ1-2, with 7 bases that match TRBD1. Germline loops: CDR1 LGHDT, CDR2 YNNKEL (reference sequence). There are 14 residues in the CDR3. With 0 bases clipped from V and 6 bases from J, the junction kept 4 bases outside the gene matches. CDR3: CASSQDTGAHGYTF. In DNA, the CDR3 is TGTGCCAGCAGCCAAGATACAGGGGCCCATGGCTACACCTTC.

The chain recombines TRBV2 with TRBJ1-5; unclear D gene. Trimming removed 9 bases at V and 2 bases at J, with 17 bases between. Germline V gene data show CDR1 as SNHLY and CDR2 as FYNNEI. The CDR3 spans 15 residues. CDR3 nucleotides: TGTGCCAGTCAGAGTGAGGGATACGGCAATCAGCCCCAGCATTTT. Amino acids: CASQSEGYGNQPQHF.

The chain carries TRBV28 and TRBJ1-2; D is possibly TRBD1 (6 bases). V was clipped by 6 bases and J by 7 bases, with 18 bases between them. The V gene's germline CDR1 is MDHEN and CDR2 SYDVKM. The CDR3 runs to 14 residues. The CDR3 sequence: CASRTPLQGLGYTF. The CDR3 DNA reads TGTGCCAGCAGAACTCCACTCCAGGGGCTTGGCTACACCTTC.

The V gene is TRBV2, the J gene TRBJ2-6; the D gene is possibly TRBD2 (5 bases). Germline CDR1 is SNHLY and CDR2 is FYNNEI. Trimming took off 6 bases at V and 0 bases at J, with 18 bases between the two ends. The CDR3 is 18 amino acids. The CDR3 bases are TGTGCCAGCAGGGACCTAATGAGGGTTAGCTCTGGGGCCAACGTCCTGACTTTC. It yields the protein CASRDLMRVSSGANVLTF.

The chain joins TRBV24-1 to TRBJ1-1, with D uncertain. The V end lost 12 bases, the J end lost 1 base, and 11 bases lay between the germline ends. The length of the CDR3 is 12 residues. Germline lookup yields CDR1 KGHDR and CDR2 SFDVKD. CDR3 DNA: TGTGCCGTAGAAGGGAGGAACACTGAAGCTTTCTTT. This encodes CAVEGRNTEAFF.